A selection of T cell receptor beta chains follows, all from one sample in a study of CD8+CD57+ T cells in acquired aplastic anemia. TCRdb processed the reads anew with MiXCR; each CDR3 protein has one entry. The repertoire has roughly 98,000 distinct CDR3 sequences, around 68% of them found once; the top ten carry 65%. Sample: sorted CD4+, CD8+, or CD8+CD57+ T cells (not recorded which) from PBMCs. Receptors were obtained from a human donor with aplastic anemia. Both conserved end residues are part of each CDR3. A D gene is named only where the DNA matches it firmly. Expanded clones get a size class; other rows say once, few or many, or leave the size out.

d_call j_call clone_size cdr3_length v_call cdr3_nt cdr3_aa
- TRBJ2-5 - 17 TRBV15 TGTGCCACCAGCAGAGATGGTACCGGGAGTTCTCAAGAGACCCAGTACTTC CATSRDGTGSSQETQYF
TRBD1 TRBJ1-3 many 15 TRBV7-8 TGTGCCAGCAGCCAAGGGACAGGGGTTGGAAACACCATATATTTT CASSQGTGVGNTIYF
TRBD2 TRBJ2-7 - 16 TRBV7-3 TGTGCCAGCAGCACCGAGAGCGGGGCTAGTATCAACGAGCAGTACTTC CASSTESGASINEQYF
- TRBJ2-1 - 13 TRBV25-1 TGTGCCGGCGCTCTTCCCGGCGCTAATGAGCAGTTCTTC CAGALPGANEQFF
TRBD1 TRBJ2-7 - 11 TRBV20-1 TGCAGTGCCCAACGACAGGGCGAGCAGTACTTC CSAQRQGEQYF
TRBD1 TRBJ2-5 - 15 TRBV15 TGTGCCACCAGCTCCTCGACAGGGGGGAGGGAGACCCAGTACTTC CATSSSTGGRETQYF
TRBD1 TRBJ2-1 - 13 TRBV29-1 TGCAGCGTTGATGAGGCAGGGGGCAGTGAGCAGTTCTTC CSVDEAGGSEQFF
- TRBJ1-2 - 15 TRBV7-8 TGTGCCAGCAGCTCCGAGGTAGGGACGAACTATGGCTACACCTTC CASSSEVGTNYGYTF
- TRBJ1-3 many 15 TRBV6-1 TGTGCCAGCAGAGTAGCACAGGACTCTGGAAACACCATATATTTT CASRVAQDSGNTIYF
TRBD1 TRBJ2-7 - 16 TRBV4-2 TGTGCCAGCAGCCCTAACTGGACAGGGAGAAACAACGAGCAGTACTTC CASSPNWTGRNNEQYF
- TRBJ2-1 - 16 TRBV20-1 TGCAGTGCTAGATCTGATCTAGCTAGCTCCTACAATGAGCAGTTCTTC CSARSDLASSYNEQFF
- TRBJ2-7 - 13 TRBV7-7 TGTGATAGCAGCCGATTCCAGGGCTACGAGCAGTACTTC CDSSRFQGYEQYF
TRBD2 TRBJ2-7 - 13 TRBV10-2 TGCGCCAGCATACTAGCGGGAGGTTACGAGCAGTACTTC CASILAGGYEQYF
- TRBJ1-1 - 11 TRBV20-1 TGCAGTGTTCCTAGGGGACCTGAAGCTTTCTTT CSVPRGPEAFF
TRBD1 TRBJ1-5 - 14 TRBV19 TGTGCCAGTAGTACGACAGGGGCCAATCAGCCCCAGCATTTT CASSTTGANQPQHF
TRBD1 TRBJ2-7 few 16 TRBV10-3 TGTGCCATCAGTGAGGTCCACAGGGGGAGCTCCTACGAGCAGTACTTC CAISEVHRGSSYEQYF
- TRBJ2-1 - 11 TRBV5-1 TGCGCCAGCAGCCCAAACAATGAGCAGTTCTTC CASSPNNEQFF
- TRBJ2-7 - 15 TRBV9 TGTGCCAGCAGCGTAGGAAGCGCGGACTCCTACGAGCAGTACTTC CASSVGSADSYEQYF
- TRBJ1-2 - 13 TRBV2 TGTGCCAGCAGGGCAGAAACTAACTATGGCTACACCTTC CASRAETNYGYTF
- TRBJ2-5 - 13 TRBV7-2 TGTGCCAGCAACAACAGGGTTGAGGAGACCCAGTACTTC CASNNRVEETQYF
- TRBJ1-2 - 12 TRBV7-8 TGTGCCGCGGGGCAGAGTAACTATGGCTACACCTTC CAAGQSNYGYTF
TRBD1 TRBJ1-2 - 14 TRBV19 TGTGCCAGTAGTATAAGGGACAGGGGGCAAGGCTACACCTTC CASSIRDRGQGYTF
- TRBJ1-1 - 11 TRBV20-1 TGCAGTGTTATTTGGGGCGGTGAAGCTTTCTTT CSVIWGGEAFF
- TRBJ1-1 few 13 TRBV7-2 TGTGCCAGCAGCTTCAACGTCGAGACTGAAGCTTTCTTT CASSFNVETEAFF
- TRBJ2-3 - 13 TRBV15 TGTACCACCAGCAGGACAAGCACAGATACGCAGTACTTT CTTSRTSTDTQYF
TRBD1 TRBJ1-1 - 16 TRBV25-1 TGTGCCAGCTCCCTAGGGGGCTTGGGGGAGAACACTGAAGCTTTCTTT CASSLGGLGENTEAFF
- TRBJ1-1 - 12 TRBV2 TGTGCCAGCGGACCCATGAACACTGAAGCTTTCTTT CASGPMNTEAFF
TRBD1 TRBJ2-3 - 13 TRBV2 TGTGCCAGCATAGGACAGGGGCGGGATACGCAGTATTTT CASIGQGRDTQYF
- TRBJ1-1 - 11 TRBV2 TGTGCCAGCAGTGAACTGTTCGAAGCTTTCTTT CASSELFEAFF
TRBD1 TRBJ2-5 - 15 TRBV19 TGTGCCAGTAGTATAGGAGGGACAGGGCAAGAGACCCAGTACTTC CASSIGGTGQETQYF
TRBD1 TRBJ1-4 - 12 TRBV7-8 TGTGCAACGGGACAGGGCGAAGAAAAACTGTTTTTT CATGQGEEKLFF
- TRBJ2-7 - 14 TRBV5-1 TGCGCCAGCAGCATAGGACGGGGCTCCTACGAGCAGTACTTC CASSIGRGSYEQYF
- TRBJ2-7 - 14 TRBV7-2 TGTGCCAGCAGCTTAGAGGCCACGCATTACGAGCAGTACTTC CASSLEATHYEQYF
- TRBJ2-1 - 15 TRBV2 TGTGCCAGCAGGTACGGGAGAAGCTCCTACAATGAGCAGTTCTTC CASRYGRSSYNEQFF
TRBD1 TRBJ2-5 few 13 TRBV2 TGTGCCAGCAGCACAGGGGGCCCAGAGACCCAGTACTTC CASSTGGPETQYF
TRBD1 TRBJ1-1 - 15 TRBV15 TGTGCCACCAGCAGAGGACAGGGCTTGAACACTGAAGCTTTCTTT CATSRGQGLNTEAFF
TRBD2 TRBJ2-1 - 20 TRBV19 TGTGCCAGTAGTATGGGACTAGCGGGAGTATGGGGGAGCTCCTACAATGAGCAGTTCTTC CASSMGLAGVWGSSYNEQFF
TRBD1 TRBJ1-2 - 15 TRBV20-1 TGCAGTGCTAGAGCCTGGGGGGACAGGGATCATGGCTACACCTTC CSARAWGDRDHGYTF
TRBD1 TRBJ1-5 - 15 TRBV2 TGTGCCAGCAGTTCCTTGACAGGGAAGGGTCAGCCCCAGCATTTT CASSSLTGKGQPQHF
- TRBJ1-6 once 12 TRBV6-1 TGTGCCAGCAGTCGCCCGGATTCACCCCTCCACTTT CASSRPDSPLHF
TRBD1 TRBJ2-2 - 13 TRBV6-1 TGTGCCATTACGACAGGGTCTGCCGGGGAGCTGTTTTTT CAITTGSAGELFF
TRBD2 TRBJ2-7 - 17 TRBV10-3 TGTGCCATCAGTCGGGATGCGGGACTAGCGGATTCCTACGAGCAGTACTTC CAISRDAGLADSYEQYF
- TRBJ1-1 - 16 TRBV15 TGTGCCACCAGCAGAGGATACGGCAGGGAAGAGGGTGAAGCTTTCTTT CATSRGYGREEGEAFF
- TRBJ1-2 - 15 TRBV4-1 TGCGCCAGCAGCTTAGACCCCCGGGACAACTATGGCTACACCTTC CASSLDPRDNYGYTF
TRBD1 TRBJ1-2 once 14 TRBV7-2 TGTGCCAGCAGCGCCGACAGGGGGTTAGGGGGCTACACCTTC CASSADRGLGGYTF
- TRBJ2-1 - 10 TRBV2 TGTGCCAGCAGTGTAAATGAGCAGTTCTTC CASSVNEQFF
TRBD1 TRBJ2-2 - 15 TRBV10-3 TGTGCCATCAGTGCTGGACAGGGAGTCACCGGGGAGCTGTTTTTT CAISAGQGVTGELFF
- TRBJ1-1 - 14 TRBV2 TGTGCCAGCAGTGGGCAGATGGGAGCGACTGAAGCTTTCTTT CASSGQMGATEAFF
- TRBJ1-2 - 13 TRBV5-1 TGCGCCAGCAGCGAGGGACGCCCCCAGACCTACACCTTC CASSEGRPQTYTF
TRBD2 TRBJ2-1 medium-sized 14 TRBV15 TGTGCCACCAGCGACAGCGGGAGTACAGATGAGCAGTTCTTC CATSDSGSTDEQFF
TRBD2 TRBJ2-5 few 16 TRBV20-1 TGCAGTGCCCGAGGTAGCGGGGGGGCCTGGAGAGAGACCCAGTACTTC CSARGSGGAWRETQYF
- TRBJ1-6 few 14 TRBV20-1 TGCAGTGCTACCTACGGGGTTCCTAATTCACCCCTCCACTTT CSATYGVPNSPLHF
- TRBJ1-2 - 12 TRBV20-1 TGCAGTGCTAGTTCAGGGCCCTATGGCTACACCTTC CSASSGPYGYTF
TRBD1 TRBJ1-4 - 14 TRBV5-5 TGTGCCAGCAGCTTCGGGACAGCCCATGAAAAACTGGTTTTT CASSFGTAHEKLVF
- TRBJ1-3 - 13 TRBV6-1 TGTGCCAGCAGTCAGCTTCTGGGAAACACCATATATTTT CASSQLLGNTIYF
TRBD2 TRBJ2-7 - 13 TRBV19 TGTGCCAGTAGTACTCTAGCGGTAGGCGAGCAGTACTTC CASSTLAVGEQYF
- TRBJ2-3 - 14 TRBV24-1 TGTGCCACCAGTGATTTACCACGCACAGATACGCAGTATTTT CATSDLPRTDTQYF